Following are 30 T cell receptor beta chains from one sample sequenced in a study of T cell responses to AZD1222 COVID-19 vaccine. Measured with immunoSEQ multiplex PCR; TCRdb has only the in-frame clones, and not every one. The data contain approximately 150,000 clones, less than 95% of them seen just once; the ten biggest clones take up approximately 4.4%. The specimen comprised peripheral blood, sampled on day 0 of AZD1222 vaccination. Receptors were obtained from an adult in good health.

This chain joins TRBV6-5 and TRBJ1-4, with D possibly being TRBD1 (5 bases). The germline V and J ends were trimmed by 0 bases and 7 bases, with 12 bases remaining between them. CDR3 length: 15 amino acids. Looked up from germline, CDR1 is MNHEY and CDR2 is SVGAGI. CDR3 bases: TGTGCCAGCAGTTACTCGACTTGGGGGGGTGAAAAACTGTTTTTT. Translation gives CASSYSTWGGEKLFF.

This sequence joins TRBV2 and TRBJ2-7; D uncertain. Deletions cut 3 bases from V and 7 bases from J, with 7 bases between. The CDR3 is 11 residues long. Germline lookup yields CDR1 SNHLY and CDR2 FYNNEI. The CDR3 reads CASSESWEQYF. Here the CDR3 DNA reads TGTGCCAGCAGTGAGTCGTGGGAGCAGTACTTC.

The CDR3 here is CASSLFTDTQYF. The DNA for the CDR3 is TGTGCCAGCAGCTTATTCACAGATACGCAGTATTTT. This chain joins TRBV11-2 and TRBJ2-3, with D uncertain. Trimming took 2 bases from V and 2 from J, leaving 2 bases between them. The CDR3 has 12 residues. The germline V gene encodes CDR1 SGHAT and CDR2 FQNNGV.

The rearrangement links TRBV18 to TRBJ2-2; no definite D call. The germline CDR1 and CDR2 sequences are KGHSH and LQKENI. V lost 3 bases and J 7 bases, leaving 9 bases between the germline ends. The CDR3 is 13 residues long. The CDR3 DNA reads as TGTGCCAGCTCACCGACGTCCGGCGGGGAGCTGTTTTTT. Translated: CASSPTSGGELFF.

J is TRBJ1-1 and V is TRBV30, with a weak D call TRBD1 (5 bases). This CDR3 has 11 amino acids. Germline V gene data show CDR1 as GTSNPN and CDR2 as SVGIG (reference sequence). Trimming left V 5 bases short and J 7 bases short, with 11 bases between. The CDR3 reads CAWDTRGEAFF. In DNA form, the CDR3 reads TGTGCCTGGGACACGAGGGGTGAAGCTTTCTTT.

The chain uses TRBV13 and TRBJ1-1; D is undetermined. The ends were cut back, 5 bases at V and 1 base at J, with 11 bases in the middle. This CDR3 comprises 14 residues. Germline CDR1 PRHDT, CDR2 FYEKMQ (reference sequence). The CDR3: CASSTRAGNTEAFF. CDR3 sequence (DNA): TGTGCCAGCAGCACCCGGGCCGGGAACACTGAAGCTTTCTTT.

This chain joins TRBV5-1 and TRBJ2-7, with D possibly TRBD2 on 6 matching bases. Germline CDR1 reads SGHRS; CDR2 reads YFSETQ. CDR3 size: 15 residues. V lost 7 bases and J lost 2, with 19 bases in between. In DNA form, the CDR3 reads TGCGCCAGCCGCCTAGGCGGGATCCCCACCTACGAGCAGTACTTC. Amino acids: CASRLGGIPTYEQYF.

The CDR3 loop reads CASSIGLSSYEQYF. CDR3 nucleotides: TGTGCCAGTAGTATAGGTCTAAGCTCCTACGAGCAGTACTTC. The chain joins TRBV19 to TRBJ2-7, with unresolved D. The germline V gene has CDR1 LNHDA and CDR2 SQIVND (reference sequence). Trimming removed 1 base from V and 0 bases from J, with 7 bases in between. This CDR3 is built from 14 residues.

This sequence joins TRBV5-5 and TRBJ2-1; D is ambiguous. The CDR3 is made up of 15 amino acids. Germline CDR1 and CDR2: SGHKS and YYEKEE (reference sequence). V gave up 2 bases and J gave up 1 base, with 10 bases separating them. The CDR3 spells CASSFESRSYNEQFF. CDR3 DNA sequence: TGTGCCAGCAGCTTCGAGTCGAGATCCTACAATGAGCAGTTCTTC.

The V gene is TRBV21-1, the J gene TRBJ1-5. TRBV21-1 constitutes a pseudogene. The CDR3 is made up of 15 amino acids. The CDR3 DNA sequence: TGTGCCAGCAGCAAGACTACAGGATCCAATCAGCCCCAGCATTTT. This gives the protein CASSKTTGSNQPQHF.

V is TRBV5-4 and J is TRBJ2-2; D gene ambiguous. The length of the CDR3 is 14 residues. Per the germline V gene, CDR1 is SGHNT and CDR2 is YYREEE (reference sequence). Trimming removed 3 bases from V and 3 bases from J, with 9 bases in between. The CDR3 bases are TGTGCCAGCAGCTACTATATAGACACCGGGGAGCTGTTTTTT. Amino acids: CASSYYIDTGELFF.

The V gene is TRBV10-3, the J gene TRBJ1-2; the match to TRBD1 covers 8 bases. Germline assignment: CDR1 ENHRY and CDR2 SYGVKD. CDR3 length: 12 residues. V lost 9 bases and J lost 6; bases outside the gene matches: 6. CDR3 loop: CAMSTGGDGYTF. The CDR3 DNA follows: TGTGCCATGTCTACAGGGGGGGATGGCTACACCTTC.

This CDR3 reads CASSLTNAETQYF. The CDR3 nucleotides are TGTGCCAGCAGTTTAACTAACGCGGAGACCCAGTACTTC. The chain joins TRBV27 to TRBJ2-5, with D unresolved. Germline CDR1 MNHEY, CDR2 SMNVEV (reference sequence). Deletions cut 2 bases from V and 5 bases from J, with 9 bases between. This CDR3 spans 13 amino acids.

The chain carries TRBV5-1 and TRBJ2-3, with 11 nucleotides matching TRBD1. Germline V gene data show CDR1 as SGHRS and CDR2 as YFSETQ. Trimming cost V 5 bases and J 3 bases; bases outside gene matches: 5. The CDR3 has 15 amino acids. In nucleotides, the CDR3 is TGCGCCAGCAGTGGGGACAGGGGGTTTACAGATACGCAGTATTTT. This encodes CASSGDRGFTDTQYF.

J is TRBJ1-2 and V is TRBV7-9; D perhaps matches TRBD1 (5 bases). Trimming stripped 4 bases from V and 4 bases from J, with 10 bases between. Looked up from germline, CDR1 is SEHNR and CDR2 is FQNEAQ (reference sequence). The CDR3 length is 13 residues. The DNA for the CDR3 is TGTGCCAGCAGCTCACGGGGGGGCTATGGCTACACCTTC. Protein product: CASSSRGGYGYTF.

This chain links TRBV28 with TRBJ2-7; the match to TRBD1 covers 10 bases. CDR1 is MDHEN, CDR2 SYDVKM, per germline. CDR3 length: 16 amino acids. The ends lost 2 bases at V and 6 bases at J; junction bases unmatched: 10. The CDR3 loop is CASSLNPGTGAPEQYF. The CDR3 region has the DNA TGTGCCAGCAGTTTAAACCCCGGGACAGGGGCCCCCGAGCAGTACTTC.

J is TRBJ2-3 and V is TRBV28, with D perhaps matching TRBD2 (5 bases). The germline V and J ends were trimmed by 4 bases and 5 bases, with 16 bases remaining between them. CDR3 length: 15 residues. Germline CDR1 and CDR2: MDHEN and SYDVKM. The CDR3 DNA reads TGTGCCAGCAGTTCCCGGACTTATCAGTTAGATACGCAGTATTTT. Translating gives CASSSRTYQLDTQYF. Together with reference TRBV28 and TRBJ2-3, the CDR3 gives the full variable domain: DVKVTQSSRYLVKRTGEKVFLECVQDMDHENMFWYRQDPGLGLRLIYFSYDVKMKEKGDIPEGYSVSREKKERFSLILESASTNQTSMYLCASSSRTYQLDTQYFGPGTRLTVL.

The chain recombines TRBV7-9 with TRBJ2-7; 7 nucleotides agree with TRBD1. V shed 6 bases, J shed 3 bases, and the junction held 11 bases outside the gene matches. This CDR3 comprises 15 residues. The germline V gene encodes CDR1 SEHNR and CDR2 FQNEAQ (reference sequence). The CDR3 region has the DNA TGTGCCAGCAGATCGACAGGGTGGGATTTCTACGAGCAGTACTTC. It codes for CASRSTGWDFYEQYF.

The gene calls are TRBV16 and TRBJ2-7; D is unclear. The CDR3 is 13 amino acids. CDR1 KGHSY and CDR2 FQNENV come from the germline V gene. Trimming cost V 2 bases and J 2 bases, with 7 bases left between them. The CDR3 sequence is CASSQGLTYEQYF. The CDR3, as DNA: TGTGCCAGCAGCCAAGGGTTGACCTACGAGCAGTACTTC.

The V and J genes are TRBV25-1 and TRBJ1-5; D not resolved. The V gene's germline CDR1 is MGHDK and CDR2 SYGVNS. Trimming cost V 6 bases and J 3 bases, with 12 bases left between them. The CDR3 is 14 amino acids. The CDR3 region has the DNA TGTGCCAGCAGCGAACAGCCTGACAATCAGCCCCAGCATTTT. Its protein is CASSEQPDNQPQHF.

This sequence joins TRBV27 and TRBJ1-1, with 7 bases aligning to TRBD1. The CDR3 has 14 residues. J lost 0 bases, V lost 6 bases, and 4 bases had no gene match. Germline CDR1 is MNHEY and CDR2 is SMNVEV (reference sequence). The chain's CDR3 is CASRGQWVNTEAFF. CDR3 bases: TGTGCCAGCAGGGGACAGTGGGTGAACACTGAAGCTTTCTTT.

This clone was detected a few times. The chain recombines TRBV10-2 with TRBJ1-3; D ambiguous. In germline, CDR1 is WSHSY, CDR2 SAAADI. Trimming removed 3 bases at V and 4 bases at J, with 7 bases between. The CDR3 runs to 13 residues. Written as DNA, the CDR3 is TGCGCCAGCAGTGAATCGGCGGGAAACACCATATATTTT. It codes for CASSESAGNTIYF.

CDR3 coding DNA: TGCGCCAGCAGCTTGTGGAGGCCGACAGTGAACACTGAAGCTTTCTTT. Translating it yields CASSLWRPTVNTEAFF. J is TRBJ1-1 and V is TRBV5-1; a weak D match, TRBD1 (5 bases). CDR3 size: 16 residues. The V end was cut by 1 base, the J end by 0 bases, with 13 bases between. Looked up from germline, CDR1 is SGHRS and CDR2 is YFSETQ. The full variable domain, its missing parts supplied by reference TRBV5-1 and TRBJ1-1, is KAGVTQTPRYLIKTRGQQVTLSCSPISGHRSVSWYQQTPGQGLQFLFEYFSETQRNKGNFPGRFSGRQFSNSRSEMNVSTLELGDSALYLCASSLWRPTVNTEAFFGQGTRLTVV.

The rearrangement links TRBV7-3 to TRBJ1-2; 7 nucleotides agree with TRBD1. Trimming took 2 bases from V and 4 from J; bases not matched to a gene: 7. The length of the CDR3 is 15 residues. Germline assignment: CDR1 SGHTA and CDR2 FQGTGA. The CDR3 loop is CASSLGGTESYGYTF. The CDR3 region has the DNA TGTGCCAGCAGCTTAGGCGGGACAGAAAGCTATGGCTACACCTTC.

This chain links TRBV6-5 with TRBJ2-5; 8 bases agree with TRBD2. Per germline, CDR1 MNHEY and CDR2 SVGAGI. This CDR3 has 15 residues. The V and J ends lost 7 bases and 2 bases, in that order; junction bases with no gene match: 9. This chain's CDR3 is CASKSGGLGQETQYF. In DNA, the CDR3 is TGTGCCAGCAAGAGCGGGGGATTAGGACAAGAGACCCAGTACTTC.

A single count supports this clone. The chain links TRBV28 to TRBJ1-1, with D maybe TRBD1 (5 bases). The germline CDR1 and CDR2 sequences are MDHEN and SYDVKM. This CDR3 has 14 amino acids. V was pared by 0 bases and J by 5 bases, with 10 bases between. In DNA form, the CDR3 reads TGTGCCAGCAGTTTATGGGCGGGGGGGACTGAAGCTTTCTTT. This translates into CASSLWAGGTEAFF. Combining the CDR3 with reference TRBV28 and TRBJ1-1 gives the whole variable domain DVKVTQSSRYLVKRTGEKVFLECVQDMDHENMFWYRQDPGLGLRLIYFSYDVKMKEKGDIPEGYSVSREKKERFSLILESASTNQTSMYLCASSLWAGGTEAFFGQGTRLTVV.

CDR3 residues: CASSWISGNTIYF. The CDR3 DNA reads as TGTGCCAGCAGTTGGATCTCTGGAAACACCATATATTTT. V gene TRBV12-3 or TRBV12-4 combines with J gene TRBJ1-3; no clear D. The CDR3 is made up of 13 amino acids. Trimming stripped 4 bases from V and 0 bases from J, with 4 bases between.

This clone was picked up a small number of times. V is TRBV4-1 and J is TRBJ1-5; D is unclear. Trimming cost V 0 bases and J 3 bases, with 9 bases left between them. Germline CDR1 and CDR2: MGHRA and YSYEKL. CDR3 size: 15 residues. The CDR3 is CASSQDGGPNQPQHF. The CDR3 bases are TGCGCCAGCAGCCAAGATGGCGGACCCAATCAGCCCCAGCATTTT.

The V and J genes are TRBV19 and TRBJ1-2; 7 bases map to TRBD1. Unmatched junction bases numbered 12, after V lost 3 bases and J lost 8 bases. The germline V gene encodes CDR1 LNHDA and CDR2 SQIVND (reference sequence). The CDR3 is 15 residues long. CDR3 protein: CASSIGSGGRKGYTF. DNA of the CDR3: TGTGCCAGTAGTATTGGGTCAGGGGGACGTAAGGGCTACACCTTC.

The rearrangement joins TRBV28 to TRBJ1-1, with 9 bases fitting TRBD1. V gave up 9 bases and J gave up 4 bases; unmatched junction bases: 9. This CDR3 is built from 14 residues. Germline CDR1 and CDR2: MDHEN and SYDVKM. The CDR3 DNA reads TGTGCCAGTTCGGGACAGGGCGAGGGCACTGAAGCTTTCTTT. This encodes CASSGQGEGTEAFF.